These T cell receptor beta chains were read from a single sample in a study of shared clonotypes between healthy human individuals. Sequencing was performed with immunoSEQ multiplex PCR; in TCRdb, only in-frame clones are kept and a portion is missing. Of around 2.5 million clones in the sample, 80% to 95% were seen once. The sequenced material came from naive CD4+ T cells from PBMCs. The receptors shown here come from a man aged 18 to 29 in good health. Some clones in this sample may be carry-over from other donors' samples. Each CDR3 is given with its conserved first and last residue. D genes are given only for firm matches. Part of the rows lack a size; the others show once, few, many or a class for expanded clones.

j_call | v_call | clone_size | d_call | cdr3_aa | cdr3_nt
TRBJ1-1 | TRBV28 | NA | TRBD1 | CASSSGTGHTEAFF | TGTGCCAGCAGCTCCGGGACAGGGCACACTGAAGCTTTCTTT
TRBJ1-5 | TRBV19 | NA | NA | CASSIGRLLYNQPQHF | TGTGCCAGTAGTATAGGCCGACTGCTATACAATCAGCCCCAGCATTTT
TRBJ2-5 | TRBV5-1 | NA | NA | CASSVIQETQYF | TGCGCCAGCAGCGTGATACAAGAGACCCAGTACTTC
TRBJ1-5 | TRBV4-1 | NA | NA | CASSQTGSQPQHF | TGCGCCAGCAGCCAAACAGGGTCCCAGCCCCAGCATTTT
TRBJ2-3 | TRBV5-1 | NA | NA | CASRVTITDTQYF | TGCGCCAGCAGAGTGACCATCACAGATACGCAGTATTTT
TRBJ1-3 | TRBV5-1 | NA | NA | CASSLVDTGSSGNTIYF | TGCGCCAGCAGCTTGGTAGATACGGGCAGCTCTGGAAACACCATATATTTT
TRBJ1-1 | TRBV2 | NA | NA | CASSSRQVNTEAFF | TGTGCCAGCAGTAGTAGACAGGTAAACACTGAAGCTTTCTTT
TRBJ2-6 | TRBV28 | NA | NA | CASSLGGSGANVLTF | TGTGCCAGCAGTTTAGGAGGTTCTGGGGCCAACGTCCTGACTTTC
TRBJ2-7 | TRBV19 | once | NA | CASSIARTVYEQYF | TGTGCCAGTAGCATCGCCCGGACGGTCTACGAGCAGTACTTC
TRBJ1-1 | TRBV5-1 | NA | NA | CASSFTLDYPTEAFF | TGCGCCAGCAGCTTTACCCTGGACTATCCAACTGAAGCTTTCTTT
TRBJ2-7 | TRBV11-2 | once | NA | CASSLESGIYEQYF | TGTGCCAGCAGCTTAGAGTCGGGCATCTACGAGCAGTACTTC
TRBJ1-1 | TRBV5-4 | once | NA | CASSLVGTMNTEAFF | TGTGCCAGCAGCTTGGTCGGGACAATGAACACTGAAGCTTTCTTT
TRBJ2-2 | TRBV7-9 | NA | TRBD1 | CASSPVRPGGLNTGELFF | TGTGCCAGCAGCCCCGTCCGGCCAGGGGGCCTTAACACCGGGGAGCTGTTTTTT
TRBJ2-1 | TRBV5-1 | NA | TRBD1 | CASSQDRGLSGLNEQFF | TGCGCCAGCAGCCAGGACAGGGGGCTGAGCGGCCTCAATGAGCAGTTCTTC
TRBJ1-3 | TRBV5-1 | NA | NA | CASSLGGSGNTIYF | TGCGCCAGCAGCTTAGGGGGGTCTGGAAACACCATATATTTT
TRBJ1-1 | TRBV5-1 | NA | NA | CASSLVHSNTEAFF | TGCGCCAGCAGCTTGGTACACTCGAACACTGAAGCTTTCTTT
TRBJ2-1 | TRBV10-3 | NA | NA | CAISVLRREPYNEQFF | TGTGCCATCAGTGTTCTCCGGAGGGAACCCTACAATGAGCAGTTCTTC
TRBJ2-1 | TRBV28 | NA | NA | CASSLLQRRVAYNEQFF | TGTGCCAGCAGCCTACTACAGCGGAGGGTTGCCTACAATGAGCAGTTCTTC
TRBJ1-5 | TRBV27 | NA | NA | CASTGGFGQPQHF | TGTGCCAGCACGGGGGGATTCGGTCAGCCCCAGCATTTT
TRBJ1-3 | TRBV6-6 | NA | NA | CASSYSTGLSGNTIYF | TGTGCCAGCAGTTACTCGACAGGACTCTCTGGAAACACCATATATTTT
TRBJ1-2 | TRBV5-4 | NA | NA | CASSHENNNYGYTF | TGTGCCAGCAGTCACGAGAACAATAACTATGGCTACACCTTC
TRBJ2-3 | TRBV18 | NA | NA | CASSPPSDGDTQYF | TGTGCCAGCTCACCCCCATCGGATGGAGATACGCAGTATTTT
TRBJ2-3 | TRBV5-6 | NA | NA | CASSLGWVTDTQYF | TGTGCCAGCAGCTTGGGTTGGGTGACAGATACGCAGTATTTT
TRBJ2-5 | TRBV5-4 | NA | TRBD2 | CASSSGLAGARETQYF | TGTGCCAGCAGCTCTGGACTAGCGGGAGCTAGGGAGACCCAGTACTTC
TRBJ2-1 | TRBV28 | NA | NA | CASSLQPNEQFF | TGTGCCAGCAGTTTGCAGCCCAATGAGCAGTTCTTC
TRBJ1-5 | TRBV7-2 | once | NA | CASSPSRRDQPQHF | TGTGCCAGCAGCCCTAGCAGGAGGGATCAGCCCCAGCATTTT
TRBJ1-3 | TRBV9 | NA | NA | CASSPQATVGNTIYF | TGTGCCAGCAGCCCGCAGGCGACAGTAGGAAACACCATATATTTT
TRBJ2-1 | TRBV6-4 | once | NA | CASSAGSVTYNEQFF | TGTGCCAGCAGTGCGGGGTCGGTAACCTACAATGAGCAGTTCTTC
TRBJ1-1 | TRBV7-9 | NA | NA | CASSPFGGVGTEAFF | TGTGCCAGCAGCCCCTTTGGGGGGGTTGGGACTGAAGCTTTCTTT
TRBJ1-3 | TRBV14 | NA | NA | CASSQTGNTIYF | TGTGCCAGCAGCCAAACCGGGAACACCATATATTTT
TRBJ2-1 | TRBV7-9 | NA | TRBD2 | CASSSAGGRVYNEQFF | TGTGCCAGCAGCTCGGCGGGCGGGAGGGTCTACAATGAGCAGTTCTTC
TRBJ1-2 | TRBV28 | NA | NA | CASSRIRDIVYYGYTF | TGTGCCAGCAGTCGCATCCGGGACATTGTATACTATGGCTACACCTTC
TRBJ1-2 | TRBV27 | NA | TRBD1 | CASSGLGGSLSTLRGYTF | TGTGCCAGCAGTGGGTTAGGGGGCAGCCTTAGTACTTTGCGTGGCTACACCTTC